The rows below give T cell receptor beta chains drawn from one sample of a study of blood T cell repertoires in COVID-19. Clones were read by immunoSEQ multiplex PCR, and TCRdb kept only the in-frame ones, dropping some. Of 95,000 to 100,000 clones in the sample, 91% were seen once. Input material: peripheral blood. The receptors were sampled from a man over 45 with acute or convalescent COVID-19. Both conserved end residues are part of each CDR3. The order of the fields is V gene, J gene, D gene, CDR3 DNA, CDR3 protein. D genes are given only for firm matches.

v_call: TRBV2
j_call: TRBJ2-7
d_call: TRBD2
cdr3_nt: TGTGCCAGCAGTGCTAGCGGGGGTTACGAGCAGTACTTC
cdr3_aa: CASSASGGYEQYF

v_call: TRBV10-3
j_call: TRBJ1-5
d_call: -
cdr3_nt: TGTGCCATCAGGAATCCAGGGCAGCCCCAGCATTTT
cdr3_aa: CAIRNPGQPQHF

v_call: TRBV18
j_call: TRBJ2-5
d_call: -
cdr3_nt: TGTGCCAGCTCTACAGGGTATGGAGAGACCCAGTACTTC
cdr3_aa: CASSTGYGETQYF

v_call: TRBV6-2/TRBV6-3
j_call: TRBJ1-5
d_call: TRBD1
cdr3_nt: TGTGCCAGCAGTTACCATCCGGGACAGGGGGGATGGTATGGTCAGCCCCAGCATTTT
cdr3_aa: CASSYHPGQGGWYGQPQHF

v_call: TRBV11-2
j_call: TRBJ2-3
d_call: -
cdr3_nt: TGTGCCAGCACCTTCTGGGGGGCAGGACTAGTAAGCACAGATACGCAGTATTTT
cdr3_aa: CASTFWGAGLVSTDTQYF

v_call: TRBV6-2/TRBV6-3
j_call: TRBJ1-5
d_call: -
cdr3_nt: TGTGCCAGCAGTTACAACCCCCCCGGGTCGGGAGGCAATCAGCCCCAGCATTTT
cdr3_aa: CASSYNPPGSGGNQPQHF

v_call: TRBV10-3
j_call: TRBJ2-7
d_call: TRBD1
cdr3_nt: TGTGCCATCAGTGATCCGGGACAGGGAGGCTACGAGCAGTACTTC
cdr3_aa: CAISDPGQGGYEQYF

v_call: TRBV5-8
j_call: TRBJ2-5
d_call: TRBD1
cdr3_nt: TGTGCCAGCAGCTTCCTAGGGACAGTCATAGAGACCCAGTACTTC
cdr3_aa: CASSFLGTVIETQYF

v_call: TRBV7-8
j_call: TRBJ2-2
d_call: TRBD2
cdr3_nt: TGTGCCAGCAGCGGAGGACTAGCGGGTACCGGGGAGCTGTTTTTT
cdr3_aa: CASSGGLAGTGELFF

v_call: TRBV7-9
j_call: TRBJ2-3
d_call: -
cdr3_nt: TGTGCCAGCAGCTCCTCGGCGGGGGCCAACACAGATACGCAGTATTTT
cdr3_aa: CASSSSAGANTDTQYF

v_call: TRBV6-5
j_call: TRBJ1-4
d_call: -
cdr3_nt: TGTGCCAGCAGTTACTATCTCCAGGGTGGTGAAAAACTGTTTTTT
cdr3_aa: CASSYYLQGGEKLFF